One and the same sample provided the 10 T cell receptor beta chains below, sequenced in a study of T cells in Graves' hyperthyroidism and ophthalmopathy. TCR beta CDR3 regions were amplified from RNA transcripts. First-round RT-PCR of the TCR CDR3 relied on the HTBI primer set. TCRdb passed the multiplex PCR reads through MiXCR, listing each CDR3 protein once. The data show about 600,000 distinct CDR3 sequences, with 14% seen just once and approximately 6.4% held by the top ten. Material: blood. Source of these receptors: a woman between 18 and 29 years old with Graves' ophthalmopathy.

This clonotype occurred many times. This rearrangement joins TRBV18 to TRBJ2-3; D gene unclear. The CDR3 length is 12 residues. V was shortened by 4 bases and J by 5 bases, with 7 bases between the two germline ends. Germline V gene data show CDR1 as KGHSH and CDR2 as LQKENI. The CDR3 here is CASSLSEDTQYF. CDR3 bases: TGTGCCAGCTCACTTTCCGAAGATACGCAGTATTTT.

This clonotype was observed many times. This chain joins TRBV20-1 and TRBJ1-2, with D uncertain. The germline gives CDR1 DFQATT, CDR2 SNEGSKA (reference sequence). This CDR3 has 12 amino acids. Trimming took 1 base from V and 1 from J, leaving 4 bases between them. In DNA, the CDR3 is TGCAGTGCTAGAGTCTTTAACTATGGCTACACCTTC. Translating it yields CSARVFNYGYTF.

This clonotype showed up many times. J is TRBJ1-1 and V is TRBV7-9, with D hard to call. The V end was cut by 10 bases, the J end by 1 base, with 13 bases between. The CDR3 sequence is 13 residues long. Germline CDR1 reads SEHNR; CDR2 reads FQNEAQ (reference sequence). The CDR3 sequence: CATLGGKNTEAFF. Written as DNA, the CDR3 is TGTGCCACTCTCGGCGGGAAGAACACTGAAGCTTTCTTT.

This clonotype came up a few times. This sequence joins TRBV7-2 and TRBJ2-5; the D gene could be TRBD1 or TRBD2 (6 bases each). The CDR3 sequence is 14 residues long. V lost 6 bases and J lost 7, with 18 bases in between. The germline V gene encodes CDR1 SGHTA and CDR2 FQGNSA. CDR3 sequence reads: CASRFSGGGGTQYF. The CDR3 bases are TGTGCCAGCAGGTTTAGCGGAGGAGGGGGGACCCAGTACTTC.

This clonotype was seen a handful of times. The CDR3 region is CASSPPQGATDTQYF. The CDR3 DNA reads TGCGCCAGCAGCCCGCCCCAGGGGGCTACAGATACGCAGTATTTT. The chain joins TRBV5-1 to TRBJ2-3, with TRBD1 matching 8 bases. J lost 3 bases, V lost 4 bases, and 7 bases had no gene match. The CDR3 has 15 residues. CDR1 SGHRS and CDR2 YFSETQ come from the germline V gene.

This clonotype was found a few times. This rearrangement joins TRBV19 to TRBJ1-5; a weak D match, TRBD1 (6 bases). The germline CDR1 and CDR2 sequences are LNHDA and SQIVND (reference sequence). With 5 bases removed from V and 6 bases from J, the gap between germline ends came to 14 bases. The CDR3 is made up of 14 amino acids. CDR3 nucleotides: TGTGCCAGTAGTTGGGGGCAGATCGGTCAGCCCCAGCATTTT. It yields the protein CASSWGQIGQPQHF.

The V and J genes are TRBV7-6 and TRBJ1-5; D is possibly TRBD1 (5 bases). Trimming cost V 2 bases and J 7 bases, with 15 bases left between them. The germline CDR1 and CDR2 sequences are SGHVS and FNYEAQ. The CDR3 length is 15 residues. The CDR3 loop reads CASSLISGGNQPQHF. CDR3 DNA: TGTGCCAGCAGCTTAATTTCGGGGGGGAACCAGCCCCAGCATTTT.

As to this clonotype: The junction and the germline gene differ at one end; a read error may be behind it. The V and J genes are TRBV20-1 and TRBJ2-1, with 8 bases that match TRBD2. Germline lookup yields CDR1 DFQATT and CDR2 SNEGSKA (reference sequence). The CDR3 extends over 18 amino acids. This CDR3 is CSAPKVAGSPSSYSEQFF. CDR3 nucleotide sequence: TGCAGTGCCCCGAAGGTAGCGGGATCCCCCAGTAGTTACAGTGAGCAGTTCTTC.

The table lists this clonotype with a few counts. The rearrangement uses TRBV10-3 and TRBJ2-1; 9 bases match TRBD2. Germline assignment: CDR1 ENHRY and CDR2 SYGVKD. Losses at the gene ends were 0 bases for V and 9 bases for J; bases not matched to a gene: 12. This CDR3 has 17 amino acids. This CDR3 reads CAISESSRGLARREQFF. The CDR3 DNA reads TGTGCCATCAGTGAGTCTTCACGGGGACTAGCAAGACGTGAGCAGTTCTTC.

This clonotype has a handful of counts. It is likely a read error, because the conserved phenylalanine at the end of the CDR3 is missing. V and J are TRBV7-8 and TRBJ1-1, with 10 nucleotides matching TRBD1. The CDR3 is made up of 15 amino acids. V was pared by 5 bases and J by 4 bases, with 7 bases of the junction left unmatched. CDR1 is SGHVS, CDR2 FQNEAQ, per germline. As DNA, the CDR3 is TGTGCCAGCAGCACGGGACAGGGGAAGTTCACTGAAGCTTTCCTT. Its translation is CASSTGQGKFTEAFL.